This entry is about one TCR beta chain. Making TCR beta cDNA involved 400 to 600 ng total RNA and a constant-region primer. Slightly modified ARM-PCR, run as three nested multiplex PCR rounds, produced the TCR beta libraries. Forward primers for TRBV1-TRBV30 and a C-beta reverse primer served the first two PCR rounds, at about 10 cycles each. TCRdb re-derived calls from the multiplex PCR reads in MiXCR, one entry per CDR3 protein. Among 300,000 to 350,000 distinct CDR3 sequences listed, almost 65% were seen once. The data were taken from a study of tumor-infiltrating lymphocytes in primary liver carcinoma. In the study overall: Aged between 30 and 69 years, the patients were men and women.

Unsorted whole blood yielded blood RNA, and germline DNA was extracted as well. Germline lookup yields CDR1 SGHAT and CDR2 FQNNGV. With 8 bases clipped from V and 3 bases from J, the junction kept 12 bases outside the gene matches. The CDR3 length is 15 residues. The TCR sequence derives from a man aged 40-50 years with primary liver carcinoma and hepatitis B virus infection. The chain recombines TRBV11-2 with TRBJ2-5, with 7 bases that match TRBD2. Sequencing was done on a sample of peripheral blood. The CDR3 nucleotides are TGTGCCAGCTGCTCAAACGAGAGCGGGAAAGAGACCCAGTACTTC. This translates into CASCSNESGKETQYF.